One sample yielded the 14 T cell receptor beta chains listed below, sequenced in a study of T cell repertoires in cytomegalovirus infection. Antigens of these TCRs are unknown. Using its own MiXCR run on the reads, TCRdb lists one record per CDR3 protein. The sample yields fewer than 900,000 distinct CDR3 sequences, almost 30% seen once. Specimen: cultured CD8+ T cells from PBMCs, collected from culture after CMV antigen stimulation. Receptors originate from a human donor in good health (CMV status not recorded). Some clones in this sample may be carry-over from other donors' samples.

The chain recombines TRBV10-3 with TRBJ1-2, with D unresolved. Germline V lookup: CDR1 ENHRY, CDR2 SYGVKD. Between the trimmed V and J ends, which lost 0 bases and 2 bases, there was a span of 10 bases. This CDR3 contains 15 residues. The CDR3 region is CAISESRGFNYGYTF. The CDR3 coding sequence is TGTGCCATCAGTGAGTCAAGAGGGTTCAACTATGGCTACACCTTC.

This clonotype was seen ten or more times. The V call is TRBV10-3, the J call TRBJ2-3; 9 bases fit TRBD2. Germline loops: CDR1 ENHRY, CDR2 SYGVKD. This CDR3 is built from 15 residues. Losses at the gene ends were 5 bases for V and 0 bases for J; bases not matched to a gene: 3. CDR3 loop: CAISWTSASTDTQYF. DNA of the CDR3: TGTGCCATCAGTTGGACTAGCGCAAGCACAGATACGCAGTATTTT.

J is TRBJ2-1 and V is TRBV6-6, with TRBD2 matching 8 bases. CDR1 is MNHNY, CDR2 SVGAGI, per germline (reference sequence). With V trimmed by 6 bases and J by 6 bases, 7 bases remained unmatched. The CDR3 is 14 residues long. The CDR3 sequence: CASSNGGGRNEQFF. The CDR3 nucleotides are TGTGCCAGCAGCAACGGGGGGGGGCGCAATGAGCAGTTCTTC.

This clonotype was recorded a few times. The J gene is TRBJ2-2, the V gene TRBV7-6, with 7 positions matching TRBD1. The CDR3 runs 15 residues. Germline loops: CDR1 SGHVS, CDR2 FNYEAQ. The trim removed 4 bases at V and 4 bases at J, leaving 6 bases unmatched. The CDR3 DNA reads TGTGCCAGCAGCTACGACAGGGTGGGCACCGGGGAGCTGTTTTTT. Translated: CASSYDRVGTGELFF. The full variable domain, its missing parts supplied by reference TRBV7-6 and TRBJ2-2, is GAGVSQSPRYKVTKRGQDVALRCDPISGHVSLYWYRQALGQGPEFLTYFNYEAQQDKSGLPNDRFSAERPEGSISTLTIQRTEQRDSAMYRCASSYDRVGTGELFFGEGSRLTVL.

CDR3 coding DNA: TGTGCCAGCAGGGTGGCGGGGGCCCCCTACGAGCAGTACTTC. This translates into CASRVAGAPYEQYF. This rearrangement joins TRBV6-5 to TRBJ2-7, with a tentative D call TRBD2 (7 bases). This CDR3 has 14 residues. Germline assignment: CDR1 MNHEY and CDR2 SVGAGI. V shed 6 bases and J shed 2 bases, with 14 bases lying between them.

The chain uses TRBV7-9 and TRBJ1-2; D gene uncertain. The CDR3 consists of 18 residues. V was clipped by 4 bases and J by 0 bases, with 21 bases between them. Germline V lookup: CDR1 SEHNR, CDR2 FQNEAQ (reference sequence). For the CDR3, the DNA is TGTGCCAGCAGCTCCTCCTCATATCCGGCGTTTTCTAACTATGGCTACACCTTC. This encodes CASSSSSYPAFSNYGYTF.

The table lists this clonotype with a few counts. The V gene is TRBV6-5, the J gene TRBJ1-6; 9 positions match TRBD1. The CDR3 totals 17 residues. Germline V gene data show CDR1 as MNHEY and CDR2 as SVGAGI. The V and J ends lost 5 bases and 3 bases, in that order; junction bases with no gene match: 8. The CDR3 protein is CASSRTGEISYNSPLHF. The CDR3 DNA is TGTGCCAGCAGTCGGACAGGGGAAATTAGCTATAATTCACCCCTCCACTTT.

The V call is TRBV11-1, the J call TRBJ2-5; TRBD1 aligns across 8 bases. This CDR3 is built from 15 residues. Per germline, CDR1 SGHAT and CDR2 FQDESV (reference sequence). The ends lost 5 bases at V and 5 bases at J; junction bases unmatched: 10. CDR3 loop: CASSKGQGRGETQYF. CDR3 sequence (DNA): TGTGCCAGCAGCAAAGGACAGGGAAGGGGGGAGACCCAGTACTTC.

This rearrangement joins TRBV27 to TRBJ2-5; D is perhaps TRBD1 or TRBD2 (5 bases each). The germline V and J ends were trimmed by 4 bases and 4 bases, with 10 bases remaining between them. The CDR3 consists of 13 residues. In germline, CDR1 is MNHEY, CDR2 SMNVEV (reference sequence). The CDR3, as DNA: TGTGCCAGCAGTTGGGGGAAAGGAGAGACCCAGTACTTC. This encodes CASSWGKGETQYF.

J is TRBJ2-1 and V is TRBV7-9; 9 bases are a match to TRBD2. Per the germline V gene, CDR1 is SEHNR and CDR2 is FQNEAQ (reference sequence). The J segment lost 15 bases and the V segment lost 9 bases, leaving 9 bases of the junction unmatched. The CDR3 has 11 residues. CDR3 loop: CASLAGSRWFF. In DNA form, the CDR3 reads TGTGCCAGTCTAGCGGGGTCCCGGTGGTTCTTC.

The J gene is TRBJ2-3, the V gene TRBV11-2; 12 nucleotides align to TRBD2. There are 17 residues in the CDR3. J was trimmed by 6 bases and V by 2 bases; bases with no gene match: 9. From germline, CDR1 is SGHAT and CDR2 FQNNGV. In DNA form, the CDR3 reads TGTGCCAGCAGCTTAAGGCTAGCGGGGGGGCCCCGCGATACGCAGTATTTT. It is translated as CASSLRLAGGPRDTQYF.

The chain combines TRBV12-3 or TRBV12-4 with TRBJ2-3, with D perhaps TRBD2 (7 bases). The germline V and J ends were trimmed by 6 bases and 0 bases, with 16 bases remaining between them. The CDR3 has 16 amino acids. CDR3 protein: CASREGGTISTDTQYF. CDR3 bases: TGTGCCAGCAGGGAAGGGGGGACTATAAGCACAGATACGCAGTATTTT.

This clonotype has ten or more counts. This chain uses TRBV20-1 with TRBJ2-1, with 16 bases matching TRBD2. V was pared by 6 bases and J by 3 bases, with 8 bases of the junction left unmatched. The CDR3 loop spans 17 amino acids. Germline V gene sequence: CDR1 DFQATT, CDR2 SNEGSKA (reference sequence). The DNA for the CDR3 is TGCAGTGCCGATGGGACTAGCGGGGGGGCTTACTACAATGAGCAGTTCTTC. Translation: CSADGTSGGAYYNEQFF.

This sequence joins TRBV28 and TRBJ2-1; TRBD1 or TRBD2 may be the D gene (5 bases each). CDR1 is MDHEN and CDR2 is SYDVKM in the germline V gene. This CDR3 region has 15 residues. Trimming cost V 7 bases and J 0 bases, with 13 bases left between them. DNA for the CDR3: TGTGCCAGCACCACCTGGGGGTTCTCCTACAATGAGCAGTTCTTC. Translated: CASTTWGFSYNEQFF.